What follows describes a single T cell receptor beta chain. The specificity of this receptor is unknown. No base quality values were provided; no much bigger clone lies one nucleotide off. TCRbeta CDR3 regions were sequenced with the immunoSEQ Assay. After extraction, genomic DNA underwent amplification by bias-controlled multiplex PCR, followed by high-throughput sequencing. Under the source paper's analysis protocol: To quantify the absolute abundance of each unique TCRbeta CDR3 region, sequences were collapsed and filtered. T cell fraction was estimated by normalizing TCRbeta template counts to usable DNA, with usable DNA measured through amplification of reference genes found in all nucleated cells. Repertoire TCRs were annotated as SARS-CoV-2-specific by exact matching of V gene, CDR3 amino acid sequence and J gene to a known reactive TCR set. The reference SARS-CoV-2 TCR set was obtained from MIRA and was filtered for enrichment in COVID-19-positive ImmuneCODE repertoires, whereby public or cross-reactive TCRs were removed. Using the MIRA antigens, annotated TCRs were further analysed by specific ORF or by position within an ORF. Depth was the summed frequency of annotated unique rearrangements, while breadth was defined as annotated unique rearrangements over total unique productive rearrangements. Group comparisons of TCR breadth used two-sided Wilcoxon rank-sum tests. The immuneACCESS repertoire file appears here via TCRdb, limited to in-frame rearrangements. These files lack a portion of the clones; in checked studies, under half of the deficit traces to unresolved V genes, and the cause of the others is not known. The DNA was the basis for D and trimming; V, J and clone size are from that table. This sample is represented by fewer than 500,000 clones; around 90% of them were singletons. In total, the top ten clones hold 12% of the sample.

This sample was included in a study of Ad26.COV2.S vaccination and SARS-CoV-2 variants (dated by TCRdb to the early 2020s). Broadly, across the study: Vaccine-arm donors came from COV1001, a multicentre, randomized, double-blind, placebo-controlled phase I-IIa trial of Ad26.COV2.S in healthy adults. Dosing of Ad26.COV2.S was intramuscular, at either 5x10^10 or 1x10^11 viral particles, delivered as one shot or as two shots spaced 56 days apart. Trial participants were randomized into five groups of five, in which low-dose or high-dose Ad26.COV2.S was given once or twice, or placebo was given on both occasions. A total of about 30 samples were included in the TCR-sequenced set, comprising around 19 Ad26.COV2.S vaccine recipients, 5 placebo recipients and 8 SARS-CoV-2 convalescent individuals. TCRbeta repertoire sequencing served as the tool for gauging how specific and how broad the SARS-CoV-2-reactive T cell receptors were following Ad26.COV2.S vaccination. Throughout the experiments and outcome assessment, investigators stayed blinded to trial group allocation. Broad study findings and their caveats: It was noted by the authors that total T cell responses may have been underestimated by the TCR breadth and depth analyses. Ad26.COV2.S recipients had higher spike-specific TCR breadth than placebo recipients (P = 0.0014). After vaccination, spike-specific CD8+ and CD4+ T cell responses were reported to show substantial breadth. Vaccine and placebo recipients had similar non-spike TCR breadth, a finding consistent with the vaccine containing only spike. The study lacked the statistical power to compare responses across vaccine doses or regimens.

In the paper's terms, the treatment or condition label means: over 15 received Ad26.COV2.S at low or high dose, single or two shots; about 5 received placebo; per-sample allocation not given. For vaccine and placebo recipients, repertoires were sequenced using samples collected on day 63 after the first injection. Cohort 1b enrolled 25 or so adults aged 18-55 years at a single site in Boston, USA, between 29 July and 7 August 2020. Ad26.COV2.S was a replication-incompetent adenovirus type 26 vector that expressed a prefusion-stabilized SARS-CoV-2 spike protein derived from the original Wuhan strain. Sequences SGHVS (CDR1) and FQNEAQ (CDR2) are obtained from the germline V gene. From the cysteine up to the phenylalanine, the CDR3 has a length of 13 residues. Just the 39-base CDR3 DNA is kept, in frame starting at base 1. V is cut by 6 bases and J by 2 bases, and the space between the germline ends is 11 bases.

Sample: peripheral blood, taken in a trial of Ad26.COV2.S vaccine versus placebo. This chain is built from TRBV7-8 and TRBJ2-7; 6 matching bases give a weak D call of TRBD1. This sequence originates from a person aged 18-65 years who received the Ad26.COV2.S COVID-19 vaccine or a placebo. At the DNA level, the sequence is TGTGCCAGCAGGGACAGCCTTACCTACGAGCAGTACTTC. Translation gives CASRDSLTYEQYF.